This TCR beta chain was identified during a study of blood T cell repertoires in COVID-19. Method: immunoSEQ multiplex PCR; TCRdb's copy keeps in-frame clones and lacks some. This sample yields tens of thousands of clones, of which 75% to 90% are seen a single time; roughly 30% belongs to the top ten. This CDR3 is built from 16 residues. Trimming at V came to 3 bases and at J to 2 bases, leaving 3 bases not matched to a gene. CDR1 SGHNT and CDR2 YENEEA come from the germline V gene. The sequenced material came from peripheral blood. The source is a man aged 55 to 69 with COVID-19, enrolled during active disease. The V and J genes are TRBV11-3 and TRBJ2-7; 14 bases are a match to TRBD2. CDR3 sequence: CASSLGLAGVTYEQYF. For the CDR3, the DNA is TGTGCCAGCAGCTTGGGACTAGCGGGAGTAACCTACGAGCAGTACTTC.